This is a list of T cell receptor beta chains from one sample in a study of T cells and copy number aberrations in small-cell lung cancer. The method was immunoSEQ multiplex PCR; TCRdb's version includes in-frame clones alone and lacks a portion of them. The sample consists of more than 9,500 clones, around 79% of them appearing once. The sample taken for sequencing was normal tissue next to the tumor. Every receptor here comes from a man in his 60s with small cell lung cancer. CDR3s include the opening cysteine and the closing phenylalanine or tryptophan. Fields, in order: CDR3 DNA, CDR3 protein, J gene, V gene, clone size, D gene. D genes are given only for firm matches. Clone sizes are given selectively: once, few, many, or a class where the clone is expanded.

CDR3 DNA: TGTGCCAGCAGACACTCGGGACAGTGGGGCACCAGGGAGCTGTTTTTT; CDR3 protein: CASRHSGQWGTRELFF; J gene: TRBJ2-2; V gene: TRBV27; clone size: NA; D gene: TRBD1
CDR3 DNA: TGTGCCAGCAGTGTGAGTACCTACGAGCAGTACTTC; CDR3 protein: CASSVSTYEQYF; J gene: TRBJ2-7; V gene: TRBV2; clone size: NA; D gene: NA
CDR3 DNA: TGTGCCAGCAGTATAGGCGGGAGGGCCGCAGATACGCAGTATTTT; CDR3 protein: CASSIGGRAADTQYF; J gene: TRBJ2-3; V gene: TRBV27; clone size: NA; D gene: TRBD2
CDR3 DNA: TGTGCTAGCAGTCTTGACAGGAACGGGGAGCTGTTTTTT; CDR3 protein: CASSLDRNGELFF; J gene: TRBJ2-2; V gene: TRBV7-7; clone size: NA; D gene: NA
CDR3 DNA: TGCGCCAGCAGCTGGGGCATGGGACAGGGTCGAGAGACCCAGTACTTC; CDR3 protein: CASSWGMGQGRETQYF; J gene: TRBJ2-5; V gene: TRBV5-1; clone size: NA; D gene: TRBD1
CDR3 DNA: TGTGCCAGCAGTAGGGACAGTGAAGAGACCCAGTACTTC; CDR3 protein: CASSRDSEETQYF; J gene: TRBJ2-5; V gene: TRBV2; clone size: NA; D gene: TRBD1
CDR3 DNA: TGTGCCAGCAGCTCCAGACAGGGGGCTATGGATGGCTACACCTTC; CDR3 protein: CASSSRQGAMDGYTF; J gene: TRBJ1-2; V gene: TRBV5-4; clone size: NA; D gene: TRBD1
CDR3 DNA: TGTGCCAGCAGCGAGGCTACTGGGGGGGCCGAGCAGTACTTC; CDR3 protein: CASSEATGGAEQYF; J gene: TRBJ2-7; V gene: TRBV9; clone size: NA; D gene: NA
CDR3 DNA: TGTGCCAGCACCCCCTCGATTGCTAATGAAAAACTGTTTTTT; CDR3 protein: CASTPSIANEKLFF; J gene: TRBJ1-4; V gene: TRBV28; clone size: NA; D gene: NA
CDR3 DNA: TGTGCCAGTAGTATTTCAGGGGTCAATGAGCAGTTCTTC; CDR3 protein: CASSISGVNEQFF; J gene: TRBJ2-1; V gene: TRBV19; clone size: few; D gene: NA
CDR3 DNA: TGTGCCTGGAGGTTGAGGGGCCTGTCATCTGGAAACACCATATATTTT; CDR3 protein: CAWRLRGLSSGNTIYF; J gene: TRBJ1-3; V gene: TRBV30; clone size: NA; D gene: NA
CDR3 DNA: TGTGCCAGCAGCTTAAATGGGGGTCTAGACCTCTACGAGCAGTACTTC; CDR3 protein: CASSLNGGLDLYEQYF; J gene: TRBJ2-7; V gene: TRBV11-2; clone size: NA; D gene: NA
CDR3 DNA: TGTGCCAGCTCACGGGGGTCCAACGCTGAAGCTTTCTTT; CDR3 protein: CASSRGSNAEAFF; J gene: TRBJ1-1; V gene: TRBV18; clone size: NA; D gene: NA
CDR3 DNA: TGTGCCAGCAGTGAGCAGGGGGCCGGCACCGGGGAGCTGTTTTTT; CDR3 protein: CASSEQGAGTGELFF; J gene: TRBJ2-2; V gene: TRBV2; clone size: NA; D gene: TRBD1
CDR3 DNA: TGTGCCAGCAGCAACAGGGGATCCGGGGAGCTGTTTTTT; CDR3 protein: CASSNRGSGELFF; J gene: TRBJ2-2; V gene: TRBV7-2; clone size: few; D gene: TRBD1
CDR3 DNA: TGCGCCAGCAGCTTGGTTGTGGGGTCAGGCAATGAGCAGTTCTTC; CDR3 protein: CASSLVVGSGNEQFF; J gene: TRBJ2-1; V gene: TRBV5-1; clone size: NA; D gene: NA
CDR3 DNA: TGTGCCATCAGTGAGGCGGGGGGCCAAGAGACCCAGTACTTC; CDR3 protein: CAISEAGGQETQYF; J gene: TRBJ2-5; V gene: TRBV10-3; clone size: once; D gene: TRBD2
CDR3 DNA: TGTGCCAGCAGCTTACTGGGACTAGCGGGAGGGGCCACAGATACGCAGTATTTT; CDR3 protein: CASSLLGLAGGATDTQYF; J gene: TRBJ2-3; V gene: TRBV11-3; clone size: NA; D gene: TRBD2
CDR3 DNA: TGTGCCAGCATGGCCGGGAAGATCTCCTACGAGCAGTACTTC; CDR3 protein: CASMAGKISYEQYF; J gene: TRBJ2-7; V gene: TRBV6-1; clone size: NA; D gene: NA
CDR3 DNA: TGCAGCGTAACCATCGTAGGAGGCCGAGGGGAAAAACTGTTTTTT; CDR3 protein: CSVTIVGGRGEKLFF; J gene: TRBJ1-4; V gene: TRBV29-1; clone size: NA; D gene: NA
CDR3 DNA: TGTGCCAGCAGTGAGCAGGGAGAGGTAGCTGGAAACACCATATATTTT; CDR3 protein: CASSEQGEVAGNTIYF; J gene: TRBJ1-3; V gene: TRBV6-1; clone size: NA; D gene: NA
CDR3 DNA: TGCAGCGCCATAGGGGGCCCTTTGGTAGATACGCAGTATTTT; CDR3 protein: CSAIGGPLVDTQYF; J gene: TRBJ2-3; V gene: TRBV29-1; clone size: NA; D gene: TRBD1
CDR3 DNA: TGTGCCAGCAGCTTAGGACAGAGGCTCTACGAGCAGTACTTC; CDR3 protein: CASSLGQRLYEQYF; J gene: TRBJ2-7; V gene: TRBV5-6; clone size: NA; D gene: NA